Listed below are T cell receptor beta chains from one sample, sequenced in a study of blood T cell repertoires in COVID-19. The data were produced by immunoSEQ multiplex PCR, yet TCRdb's version contains in-frame clones alone and is incomplete. Of a few hundred thousand clones in the sample, more than 70% are singletons; the top ten hold 0.95% to 1%. Sequencing input: peripheral blood. The receptors come from a woman between 40 and 50 years old who had recovered from COVID-19. Both conserved end residues are part of each CDR3. D genes are given only for firm matches. Only part of the rows carry a size: once, few, many, or a class if the clone is expanded.

J | length | size | V | D | DNA | CDR3
TRBJ2-1 | 18 | - | TRBV21-1 | - | TGTGCCAGCAGCCCTCCCCCTGGGACTAGCGGCTGGCTGTATGAGCAGTTCTTC | CASSPPPGTSGWLYEQFF
TRBJ2-7 | 13 | - | TRBV6-5 | TRBD2 | TGTGCCAGCATCGGGGGGAACTCCTACGAGCAGTACTTC | CASIGGNSYEQYF
TRBJ2-3 | 16 | - | TRBV24-1 | TRBD2 | TGTGCCACCAGTGATTTGACTAGCGGGAGCCGGGATACGCAGTATTTT | CATSDLTSGSRDTQYF
TRBJ2-1 | 18 | - | TRBV4-3 | TRBD2 | TGCGCCAGCAGCCAAGACGACGGTGGTAGCGGGAGTGTCAATGAGCAGTTCTTC | CASSQDDGGSGSVNEQFF
TRBJ1-5 | 16 | - | TRBV7-2 | TRBD1 | TGTGCCAGCAGCCCAGAAGGACAGGGCTCGTGGCAGCCCCAGCATTTT | CASSPEGQGSWQPQHF
TRBJ2-1 | 15 | - | TRBV7-3 | TRBD2 | TGTGCCAGCAGCTTAACCGGACTAGCCTACAATGAGCAGTTCTTC | CASSLTGLAYNEQFF
TRBJ1-1 | 14 | - | TRBV25-1 | TRBD1 | TGTGCCAGCAGTGCAGGACAGGGGACCCGCGGGGCTTTCTTT | CASSAGQGTRGAFF
TRBJ1-1 | 14 | once | TRBV4-2 | TRBD1 | TGTGCCAGCAGCCCAGAACAGGGGGTCACTGAAGCTTTCTTT | CASSPEQGVTEAFF
TRBJ2-7 | 15 | - | TRBV19 | TRBD2 | TGTGCCAGGAACCGAGCGGGAGGGCCGGGTTACGAGCAGTACTTC | CARNRAGGPGYEQYF
TRBJ2-7 | 15 | - | TRBV10-3 | - | TGTGCCAGCAGTGGGGTTGCACAGGTAGCCTACGAGCAGTACTTC | CASSGVAQVAYEQYF
TRBJ2-7 | 12 | few | TRBV18 | - | TGTGCCAGCTCAATTCAGGGCTACGAGCAGTACTTC | CASSIQGYEQYF
TRBJ2-7 | 15 | - | TRBV24-1 | - | TGTGCCACCAGTGATCCACAGAGGGGGATCATGGAGCAGTACTTC | CATSDPQRGIMEQYF
TRBJ1-2 | 14 | - | TRBV4-1 | - | TGCGCCAGCAGCCAAAACGGACACAACTATGGCTACACCTTC | CASSQNGHNYGYTF
TRBJ1-6 | 15 | - | TRBV3-1/TRBV3-2 | TRBD1 | TGTGCCAGCAGCGCGACAGGGGGTGGTAATTCACCCCTCCACTTT | CASSATGGGNSPLHF
TRBJ2-3 | 15 | - | TRBV19 | TRBD2 | TGTGCCAGTAGTGGACTAGCGGGTTTCCCAGATACGCAGTATTTT | CASSGLAGFPDTQYF
TRBJ2-2 | 13 | - | TRBV12-3/TRBV12-4 | - | TGTGCCAGCAGTTTAAGGGGCACCGGGGAGCTGTTTTTT | CASSLRGTGELFF
TRBJ2-4 | 15 | - | TRBV7-2 | TRBD2 | TGTGCCAGCAGCCAGAGCGGGAGGGCCGGAAACATTCAGTACTTC | CASSQSGRAGNIQYF